The 8 T cell receptor beta chains listed next were all sequenced from one sample in a study of a mutant IDH1 vaccine in newly diagnosed glioma. These receptors' targets are unknown. Time point specified: week 35, safety follow-up. In the vaccine, a single dose held 300 ug of the mutant IDH1 20-mer peptide, along with topical imiquimod. Libraries were prepared by immunoSEQ multiplex PCR; TCRdb keeps only in-frame clonotypes and omits some of them. The profile shows tens of thousands of clones, around 84% of them singletons. This specimen was PBMCs, taken from a glioma patient whose treatment included an IDH1 peptide vaccine. The origin of the receptors is a young woman with glioma.

The V call is TRBV5-1, the J call TRBJ1-2; 9 bases align to TRBD1. V trimming: 4 bases; J trimming: 4 bases; junction bases outside the gene matches: 8. The CDR3 has 15 amino acids. Germline assignment: CDR1 SGHRS and CDR2 YFSETQ. CDR3 DNA: TGCGCCAGCAGCGTACAGGGGACAGGGACCTATGGCTACACCTTC. It translates to CASSVQGTGTYGYTF.

The chain joins TRBV9 to TRBJ1-2, with D perhaps TRBD1 (5 bases). The germline V and J ends were trimmed by 2 bases and 2 bases, with 13 bases remaining between them. The length of the CDR3 is 15 residues. The V gene's germline CDR1 is SGDLS and CDR2 YYNGEE. CDR3 amino acids: CASSVSGHVNYGYTF. For the CDR3, the DNA is TGTGCCAGCAGCGTTTCCGGACACGTCAACTATGGCTACACCTTC.

V is TRBV6-1 and J is TRBJ1-5; D gene ambiguous. Trimming removed 6 bases at V and 5 bases at J, with 17 bases between. The CDR3 contains 15 residues. CDR1 MNHNS and CDR2 SASEGT come from the germline V gene. CDR3 in amino acids: CASRAIKNGDQPQHF. The CDR3 coding sequence is TGTGCCAGCAGGGCAATAAAAAACGGGGATCAGCCCCAGCATTTT.

The chain links TRBV27 to TRBJ1-2; D is possibly TRBD1 (5 bases). The CDR3 spans 14 residues. The V gene's germline CDR1 is MNHEY and CDR2 SMNVEV (reference sequence). Trimming left V 7 bases short and J 5 bases short, with 17 bases between. The CDR3 DNA reads TGTGCCAGCACCGCCTCGAGTGGGGGGTATGGCTACACCTTC. Translated: CASTASSGGYGYTF.

The rearrangement links TRBV5-1 to TRBJ1-2, with TRBD1 matching 8 bases. Germline lookup yields CDR1 SGHRS and CDR2 YFSETQ. The length of the CDR3 is 12 residues. The J segment lost 8 bases and the V segment lost 4 bases, leaving 4 bases of the junction unmatched. The CDR3 bases are TGCGCCAGCAGCCGGACAGGGACCGGCTACACCTTC. It codes for CASSRTGTGYTF. The full variable domain, its missing parts supplied by reference TRBV5-1 and TRBJ1-2, is KAGVTQTPRYLIKTRGQQVTLSCSPISGHRSVSWYQQTPGQGLQFLFEYFSETQRNKGNFPGRFSGRQFSNSRSEMNVSTLELGDSALYLCASSRTGTGYTFGSGTRLTVV.

The rearrangement uses TRBV7-2 and TRBJ2-2; TRBD1 matches 8 bases. This CDR3 is 17 amino acids long. The J segment lost 5 bases and the V segment lost 5 bases, leaving 13 bases of the junction unmatched. CDR1 and CDR2 (germline): SGHTA, FQGNSA. The CDR3 sequence is CASSRPRQGTATGELFF. The CDR3 DNA sequence: TGTGCCAGCAGCCGCCCTCGACAGGGGACAGCAACCGGGGAGCTGTTTTTT.

The genes are TRBV5-4 and TRBJ1-2; tentatively, D is TRBD1 (5 bases). The CDR3 is made up of 18 amino acids. Trimming removed 0 bases at V and 0 bases at J, with 18 bases between. Germline values: CDR1 SGHNT, CDR2 YYREEE (reference sequence). CDR3 DNA sequence: TGTGCCAGCAGCTTGGTTTGGAGGAGGGGAGGGTCTAACTATGGCTACACCTTC. It specifies CASSLVWRRGGSNYGYTF.

The chain has TRBV28 and TRBJ2-7, with D perhaps matching TRBD1 (6 bases). Germline CDR1 and CDR2: MDHEN and SYDVKM. This CDR3 spans 13 amino acids. V shed 6 bases and J shed 0 bases, with 9 bases lying between them. For the CDR3, the DNA is TGTGCCAGCAGGGACAGAAACTCCTACGAGCAGTACTTC. It yields the protein CASRDRNSYEQYF.